These 17 T cell receptor beta chains came from one sample sequenced in a study of T-cell memory formation after mild COVID-19. TCRdb re-called the 5' RACE reads through MiXCR, storing one row per CDR3 protein. The profile covers under 250,000 distinct CDR3 sequences, with less than 20% appearing a single time and about 2% taken by the ten largest. The specimen sequenced was PBMCs or a T cell subset sorted from them (not recorded which). Receptors were obtained from an adult woman who had mild COVID-19 (a few samples of this study predate the infection). Cell type and time point are not known.

Ten or more counts support this clonotype. The chain links TRBV12-3 or TRBV12-4 to TRBJ1-1, with 7 positions matching TRBD1. Germline trimming cut 5 bases from V and 3 bases from J; bases unmatched to any gene: 6. This CDR3 is built from 14 residues. CDR3 DNA: TGTGCCAGCAGTCCGGGGACAGTTTACACTGAAGCTTTCTTT. It encodes CASSPGTVYTEAFF.

The V gene is TRBV7-9, the J gene TRBJ1-1; D gene unclear. The V and J ends lost 1 base and 1 base respectively, with 10 bases between them. The CDR3 loop spans 15 amino acids. From germline, CDR1 is SEHNR and CDR2 FQNEAQ (reference sequence). The CDR3 reads CASSLDGVGNTEAFF. Here the CDR3 DNA reads TGTGCCAGCAGCTTAGATGGGGTTGGGAACACTGAAGCTTTCTTT.

This chain connects TRBV28 to TRBJ2-1, with 7 bases that match TRBD2. There are 16 residues in the CDR3. In germline, CDR1 is MDHEN, CDR2 SYDVKM. V shed 5 bases and J 4 bases; nucleotides not matched to a gene: 11. CDR3 nucleotides: TGTGCCAGCAGTACCCAAGGGACTATAAAATACAATGAGCAGTTCTTC. Its protein product is CASSTQGTIKYNEQFF.

The count of this clonotype is one. This chain uses TRBV4-3 with TRBJ1-1, with TRBD1 as a possible D gene (5 bases). Germline V gene lookup returns CDR1 LGHNA and CDR2 YSLEER. The CDR3 spans 17 residues. V gave up 0 bases and J gave up 6 bases, with 20 bases separating them. CDR3: CASSQETHLARAAEAFF. CDR3 coding DNA: TGCGCCAGCAGCCAAGAAACTCATTTGGCCAGGGCAGCTGAAGCTTTCTTT.

The V and J genes are TRBV4-2 and TRBJ1-4; D perhaps matches TRBD1 (6 bases). V was shortened by 3 bases and J by 4 bases, with 15 bases between the two germline ends. Germline CDR1 is LGHNA and CDR2 is YNFKEQ. The CDR3 consists of 16 residues. CDR3 in DNA: TGTGCCAGCAGCCAGGGTACTACAGGGTTTAATGAAAAACTGTTTTTT. Translation: CASSQGTTGFNEKLFF.

This clonotype was picked up a small number of times. This chain uses TRBV12-3 or TRBV12-4 with TRBJ1-2, with TRBD1 matching 12 bases. J was trimmed by 6 bases and V by 0 bases; bases with no gene match: 5. The CDR3 consists of 16 residues. CDR3 sequence (DNA): TGTGCCAGCAGTTTAGCCGGGACAGGGGGCGAGAATGGCTACACCTTC. It specifies CASSLAGTGGENGYTF.

This clonotype was counted between two and nine times. The chain carries TRBV4-3 and TRBJ2-3, with D hard to call. Trimming took 2 bases from V and 3 from J, leaving 6 bases between them. Germline V CDR1 and CDR2: LGHNA, YSLEER. CDR3 length: 13 residues. Here the CDR3 reads CASSQMGTDTQYF. The CDR3 DNA sequence: TGCGCCAGCAGCCAAATGGGAACAGATACGCAGTATTTT.

The sample holds one count of this clonotype. CDR3 region: CASSRMSRPQETQYF. The CDR3 DNA is TGTGCCAGCAGCCGGATGTCGAGGCCCCAAGAGACCCAGTACTTC. The chain carries TRBV3-1 and TRBJ2-5, with D uncertain. The CDR3 consists of 15 residues. V lost 4 bases and J 1 base, leaving 13 bases between the germline ends. Germline assignment: CDR1 LGHDT and CDR2 YNNKEL (reference sequence).

This clonotype was observed a handful of times. V and J are TRBV6-6 and TRBJ1-1, with a possible D match to TRBD1 (6 bases). Germline V gene lookup returns CDR1 MNHNY and CDR2 SVGAGI (reference sequence). The CDR3 consists of 13 residues. Deletions cut 7 bases from V and 4 bases from J, with 13 bases between. DNA for the CDR3: TGTGCCAGCACAAGAGGGGGAGGCACTGAAGCTTTCTTT. Its protein product is CASTRGGGTEAFF.

This clonotype appeared many times. The genes are TRBV5-1 and TRBJ1-1; D remains ambiguous. The CDR3 totals 14 residues. With 5 bases removed from V and 3 bases from J, the gap between germline ends came to 14 bases. Germline loops: CDR1 SGHRS, CDR2 YFSETQ. The CDR3, as DNA: TGCGCCAGCAGGGTCTCCGGCGGGGACACTGAAGCTTTCTTT. This gives the protein CASRVSGGDTEAFF.

This clonotype showed up many times. V is TRBV2 and J is TRBJ2-7, with 8 bases lining up with TRBD1. CDR1 is SNHLY and CDR2 is FYNNEI in the germline V gene. The CDR3 runs 15 residues. V was pared by 3 bases and J by 7 bases, with 11 bases of the junction left unmatched. The CDR3 is CASSDAQGARREQYF. The CDR3, as DNA: TGTGCCAGCAGTGATGCCCAGGGGGCGCGTCGGGAGCAGTACTTC.

At least ten counts were recorded for this clonotype. This rearrangement joins TRBV5-5 to TRBJ2-1; D not certain. V lost 2 bases, J lost 4 bases, and 7 bases lay in between. Germline assignment: CDR1 SGHKS and CDR2 YYEKEE (reference sequence). This CDR3 contains 13 residues. Written as DNA, the CDR3 is TGTGCCAGCAGCTTTGACCTTTACAATGAGCAGTTCTTC. This encodes CASSFDLYNEQFF. Full variable domain (missing parts from reference TRBV5-5 and TRBJ2-1): DAGVTQSPTHLIKTRGQQVTLRCSPISGHKSVSWYQQVLGQGPQFIFQYYEKEERGRGNFPDRFSARQFPNYSSELNVNALLLGDSALYLCASSFDLYNEQFFGPGTRLTVL.

The sample holds a few counts of this clonotype. This rearrangement joins TRBV11-2 to TRBJ1-3; D is ambiguous. Germline V CDR1 and CDR2: SGHAT, FQNNGV. V lost 0 bases and J 0 bases, leaving 9 bases between the germline ends. The CDR3 has 16 residues. The CDR3 reads CASSLDSSISGNTIYF. CDR3 sequence (DNA): TGTGCCAGCAGCTTAGATAGCAGCATCTCTGGAAACACCATATATTTT.

This clonotype has only a few counts. The DNA for the CDR3 is TGTGCCAGCAGCTTATTGACTAGCGGGAGGCACCTGACCTCCTACGAGCAGTACTTC. This encodes CASSLLTSGRHLTSYEQYF. The genes are TRBV7-6 and TRBJ2-7; 13 bases line up with TRBD2. The CDR3 covers 19 residues. Germline assignment: CDR1 SGHVS and CDR2 FNYEAQ. V lost 2 bases to trimming and J lost 0 bases; unmatched junction nucleotides: 10.

This clonotype has ten or more counts. V gene TRBV7-3 combines with J gene TRBJ2-1; the D is unclear. The CDR3 loop spans 13 amino acids. The V end lost 2 bases, the J end lost 4 bases, and 6 bases lay between the germline ends. From germline, CDR1 is SGHTA and CDR2 FQGTGA. CDR3 bases: TGTGCCAGCAGCTTAGGGCCGTACAATGAGCAGTTCTTC. This translates into CASSLGPYNEQFF.

The sample holds a few counts of this clonotype. V and J are TRBV12-3 or TRBV12-4 and TRBJ1-5, with TRBD1 as a possible D gene (5 bases). The length of the CDR3 is 13 residues. V was trimmed by 5 bases and J by 4 bases, leaving 9 bases between them. CDR3: CASSGDGNQPQHF. The DNA for the CDR3 is TGTGCCAGCAGTGGGGACGGTAATCAGCCCCAGCATTTT.

This clonotype was seen just once. The chain is built from TRBV12-3 or TRBV12-4 and TRBJ2-1; D is ambiguous. The CDR3 runs to 12 residues. The V end lost 5 bases, the J end lost 8 bases, and 10 bases lay between the germline ends. The CDR3 protein is CASSIRSHEQFF. The CDR3 coding sequence is TGTGCCAGCAGTATAAGATCTCATGAGCAGTTCTTC.